The entry below gives a single TCR beta chain sequence along with its context. The target antigen is unknown. V was shortened by 1 base and J by 2 bases, with 11 bases between the two germline ends. Germline-derived CDR1 and CDR2 are LGHDT and YNNKEL (reference sequence). This CDR3 spans 15 amino acids. Researchers amplified the TCR beta CDR3 regions from RNA transcripts. The TCR CDR3 first-round RT-PCR relied on the HTBI primer set. Each CDR3 protein gets one entry after TCRdb re-called the multiplex PCR reads with MiXCR. The table shows 600,000 to 850,000 distinct CDR3 sequences, with 18% occurring only once. The data originate from a study of T cells in Graves' hyperthyroidism and ophthalmopathy. Findings and caveats of the study: Ophthalmopathy was model-predicted a median around seven months pre-onset.

This chain links TRBV3-1 with TRBJ1-2, with TRBD1 as a possible D gene (6 bases). Sequencing used blood. This TCR came from a woman between 45 and 60 years old with Graves' hyperthyroidism that later progressed to Graves' ophthalmopathy. The CDR3: CASSQGDRRNYGYTF. The DNA for the CDR3 is TGTGCCAGCAGCCAAGGTGACAGGCGCAACTATGGCTACACCTTC.